This TCR beta chain was sequenced during a study of blood T cell repertoires in COVID-19. This clone has just a few counts. V shed 1 base and J shed 2 bases, with 10 bases lying between them. The germline CDR1 and CDR2 sequences are SGHTA and FQGTGA. The CDR3 totals 15 residues. Sequencing was performed with immunoSEQ multiplex PCR; in TCRdb, only in-frame clones are kept and a portion is missing. The table includes over 80,000 clones, 80% to 90% detected once. Sequenced input: peripheral blood. The chain carries TRBV7-3 and TRBJ2-3; D might be TRBD1 (6 bases). The origin of this receptor is a human donor in a cohort sampled during active COVID-19. The CDR3 sequence: CASSLMGQYTDTQYF. The CDR3 coding sequence is TGTGCCAGCAGCTTAATGGGACAATACACAGATACGCAGTATTTT.